This passage covers 17 T cell receptor beta chains from one sample sequenced in a study of monozygotic twins with inflammatory bowel disease. TCRdb reprocessed the 5' RACE reads and stores each CDR3 protein as one record, lacking DNA. This listing includes fewer than 450,000 distinct CDR3 sequences. The source material was blood. The receptors come from a human donor with ulcerative colitis or Crohn's disease, or a healthy co-twin of an affected twin (not recorded which).

This chain connects TRBV18 to TRBJ2-1; the TRBD1 assignment by TCRdb is unverifiable without DNA. This CDR3 is 15 amino acids long. Germline CDR1 and CDR2: KGHSH and LQKENI. This chain's CDR3 is CASSHRTGENNEQFF.

The chain is built from TRBV5-5 and TRBJ2-7. CDR1 is SGHKS and CDR2 is YYEKEE in the germline V gene (reference sequence). The CDR3 is 11 residues long. This chain's CDR3 is CASSLVTEQYF.

This chain connects TRBV12-3 or TRBV12-4 to TRBJ2-2; with no DNA, the TCRdb D assignment of TRBD1 cannot be verified. This CDR3 has 15 amino acids. The CDR3 sequence is CASSRGQGITGELFF.

The chain's CDR3 is CSARTGIGEKLFF. The chain employs TRBV20-1 and TRBJ1-4; with no DNA, the TCRdb D assignment of TRBD1 cannot be verified. The CDR3 is 13 residues long. From germline, CDR1 is DFQATT and CDR2 SNEGSKA (reference sequence).

The chain links TRBV20-1 to TRBJ2-7. Germline values: CDR1 DFQATT, CDR2 SNEGSKA (reference sequence). The CDR3 is 12 residues long. The CDR3 sequence: CSARKGNYEQYF.

This rearrangement joins TRBV9 to TRBJ2-7; with no DNA, the TCRdb D assignment of TRBD1 cannot be verified. Per the germline V gene, CDR1 is SGDLS and CDR2 is YYNGEE. The CDR3 spans 16 residues. The chain's CDR3 is CASSVGMTGTSYEQYF.

The V and J genes are TRBV12-3 or TRBV12-4 and TRBJ2-7; absent DNA, TCRdb's TRBD1 call cannot be checked. The CDR3 is 16 amino acids. CDR3 loop: CASSSLGQGVTYEQYF.

This chain connects TRBV25-1 to TRBJ2-3; the TCRdb D gene call, TRBD1, has no DNA to confirm it. Looked up from germline, CDR1 is MGHDK and CDR2 is SYGVNS. This CDR3 has 15 amino acids. The CDR3 region is CASSDFQGPGDTQYF.

This CDR3 reads CASSEDGGAGQPQHF. This chain links TRBV2 with TRBJ1-5; TCRdb lists TRBD1, though no DNA is available to test this call. Germline V gives CDR1 SNHLY, CDR2 FYNNEI. The CDR3 loop spans 15 amino acids.

The rearrangement links TRBV29-1 to TRBJ2-5; as DNA is missing, the TRBD1 call by TCRdb cannot be tested. The CDR3 loop spans 13 amino acids. Germline CDR1 SQVTM, CDR2 ANQGSEA. The CDR3 protein is CSVGPQLEETQYF.

This chain uses TRBV5-1 with TRBJ1-3; the TRBD1 assignment by TCRdb is unverifiable without DNA. CDR3 size: 15 residues. Germline assignment: CDR1 SGHRS and CDR2 YFSETQ. The CDR3 is CASSSTPGSGNTIYF.

This chain connects TRBV5-8 to TRBJ2-3; TCRdb designates TRBD2, a call that cannot be tested without DNA. Per the germline V gene, CDR1 is SGHTS and CDR2 is YDEGEE. CDR3 length equals 18 residues. CDR3 amino acids: CASSLALTVAGGYDTQYF. Full variable domain (rest looked up from reference TRBV5-8 and TRBJ2-3): EAGVTQSPTHLIKTRGQQATLRCSPISGHTSVYWYQQALGLGLQFLLWYDEGEERNRGNFPPRFSGRQFPNYSSELNVNALELEDSALYLCASSLALTVAGGYDTQYFGPGTRLTVL.

CDR3 protein: CASSSTRIGRGSGYTF. The chain couples TRBV12-3 or TRBV12-4 to TRBJ1-2; the TCRdb D gene call, TRBD1, has no DNA to confirm it. The CDR3 runs to 16 residues.

This chain links TRBV7-2 with TRBJ2-2. The CDR3 contains 13 residues. Germline CDR1 reads SGHTA; CDR2 reads FQGNSA. Here the CDR3 reads CASSLVQSGELFF.

This sequence joins TRBV4-2 and TRBJ1-5. The CDR3 sequence is 20 residues long. Germline V gene sequence: CDR1 LGHNA, CDR2 YNFKEQ. The CDR3 is CASSQGGGEGSMYSNQPQHF.

The gene calls are TRBV20-1 and TRBJ1-2. The germline gives CDR1 DFQATT, CDR2 SNEGSKA (reference sequence). The CDR3 is 12 residues long. This chain's CDR3 is CSASGQNYGYTF.

The chain is built from TRBV7-2 and TRBJ1-6; the D call from TCRdb, TRBD1, cannot be confirmed without DNA. There are 15 residues in the CDR3. The V gene's germline CDR1 is SGHTA and CDR2 FQGNSA. The CDR3 is CASSLWTGRESPLHF.